Below are 9 T cell receptor beta chains sequenced from a single sample in a study of beta chain features in type 1 diabetes. The study reverse transcribed the entire isolated RNA, so it sequenced expressed TCRB transcripts. Sequenced by immunoSEQ multiplex PCR; TCRdb stores in-frame clones only, minus some. The data show 400,000 to 550,000 clones, with about an eighth seen just once and 0.045% to 0.05% held by the top ten. Material: naive CD4+ T cells from blood. These receptors all stem from a woman aged 18-30 years in good health.

This clone turned up a few times. The chain joins TRBV15 to TRBJ1-1; a possible D gene is TRBD1 (6 bases). The V and J ends lost 3 bases and 5 bases respectively, with 16 bases between them. Germline assignment: CDR1 LNHNV and CDR2 YYDKDF (reference sequence). The CDR3 runs 15 residues. The CDR3 reads CATSRDRPGDTEAFF. Here the CDR3 DNA reads TGTGCCACCAGCAGGGACCGCCCAGGGGATACTGAAGCTTTCTTT. Looking up the rest from reference TRBV15 and TRBJ1-1 gives the full variable domain: DAMVIQNPRYQVTQFGKPVTLSCSQTLNHNVMYWYQQKSSQAPKLLFHYYDKDFNNEADTPDNFQSRRPNTSFCFLDIRSPGLGDTAMYLCATSRDRPGDTEAFFGQGTRLTVV.

Here the CDR3 DNA reads TGTGCCAGTGCCAGACAGCAGCAAGAGACCCAGTACTTC. The encoded protein is CASARQQQETQYF. The rearrangement links TRBV27 to TRBJ2-5, with D possibly TRBD1 on 5 matching bases. Per the germline V gene, CDR1 is MNHEY and CDR2 is SMNVEV (reference sequence). This CDR3 is 13 amino acids long. V dropped 9 bases and J dropped 2 bases, with 13 bases sitting between them.

This clone was counted between two and nine times. V gene TRBV29-1 combines with J gene TRBJ2-3; D tentatively fits TRBD1 or TRBD2 (6 bases each). Germline V gene sequence: CDR1 SQVTM, CDR2 ANQGSEA. The CDR3 length is 13 residues. The V end was cut by 7 bases, the J end by 6 bases, with 17 bases between. CDR3 amino acids: CSDSRGADDTQYF. The CDR3 region has the DNA TGCAGCGACAGTAGGGGGGCAGACGATACGCAGTATTTT.

The chain employs TRBV9 and TRBJ1-1, with D unresolved. V was cut by 4 bases and J by 5 bases, with 12 bases left in between. The germline V gene encodes CDR1 SGDLS and CDR2 YYNGEE. This CDR3 region has 13 residues. As DNA, the CDR3 is TGTGCCAGCAGCTCCGAGGTGGGAACTGAAGCTTTCTTT. Its translation is CASSSEVGTEAFF.

This chain uses TRBV5-1 with TRBJ2-7, with D tentatively TRBD1 or TRBD2 (5 bases each). Deletions cut 7 bases from V and 2 bases from J, with 13 bases between. Germline loops: CDR1 SGHRS, CDR2 YFSETQ. This CDR3 has 13 residues. In DNA form, the CDR3 reads TGCGCCAGCGCCCTCGGGACGGCCTACGAGCAGTACTTC. Translation gives CASALGTAYEQYF.

There are a few counts of this clone. The chain is built from TRBV29-1 and TRBJ2-2; 9 nucleotides agree with TRBD1. The CDR3 covers 14 residues. Losses at the gene ends were 6 bases for V and 4 bases for J; bases not matched to a gene: 6. Germline values: CDR1 SQVTM, CDR2 ANQGSEA. CDR3 nucleotide sequence: TGCAGCGTAAAAACAGGGGGCCGCACCGGGGAGCTGTTTTTT. This encodes CSVKTGGRTGELFF.

In this sample, this clone turned up a few times. The chain links TRBV18 to TRBJ2-2; perhaps TRBD2 as D (6 bases). There are 17 residues in the CDR3. Germline V gene sequence: CDR1 KGHSH, CDR2 LQKENI. Trimming left V 3 bases short and J 7 bases short, with 21 bases between. Written as DNA, the CDR3 is TGTGCCAGCTCACCCCCAGGGACTTATCCGACGCGCGGGGAGCTGTTTTTT. The encoded protein is CASSPPGTYPTRGELFF.

The chain recombines TRBV5-6 with TRBJ2-3, with D maybe TRBD1 (6 bases). V was pared by 4 bases and J by 3 bases, with 12 bases between. CDR3 size: 14 residues. Germline CDR1 and CDR2: SGHDT and YYEEEE. This chain's CDR3 is CASSRGGLTDTQYF. DNA of the CDR3: TGTGCCAGCAGCCGAGGGGGTTTAACAGATACGCAGTATTTT.

This clone has more than one count but fewer than ten. V usage is TRBV11-3 and J usage is TRBJ2-1; TRBD2 aligns across 7 bases. V lost 8 bases to trimming and J lost 8 bases; unmatched junction nucleotides: 9. Germline values: CDR1 SGHNT, CDR2 YENEEA. The CDR3 runs to 13 residues. Here the CDR3 reads CASHSRREYEQFF. The CDR3 nucleotides are TGTGCCAGCCACTCGAGGCGGGAGTATGAGCAGTTCTTC.